This T cell receptor beta chain was documented in a study of blood T cell repertoires in COVID-19. V shed 4 bases, J shed 6 bases, and the junction held 8 bases outside the gene matches. From germline, CDR1 is SQVTM and CDR2 ANQGSEA. This CDR3 has 14 residues. As originally analysed: Reference gene primer amplification gave estimated nucleated cell counts. Only in-frame clones appear in the TCRdb table, and some are missing; sequencing was by immunoSEQ multiplex PCR. V and J calls and clone size are those listed in that table; D and trimming were worked out from the DNA. The sample yields about 130,000 clones, around 86% seen once.

Sequencing was carried out using peripheral blood. The sequence was obtained from a man older than 75 with active or convalescent COVID-19. V and J are TRBV29-1 and TRBJ1-4, with 7 bases lining up with TRBD1. This chain's CDR3 is CSVGGDRADEKLFF. The CDR3 DNA is TGCAGCGTTGGGGGCGACAGGGCAGATGAAAAACTGTTTTTT.